One sample yielded the 9 T cell receptor beta chains listed below, sequenced in a study of blood T cells in healthy people across ages. Primed by a sample-barcoded 5' primer and a J-beta primer mix, a second PCR proceeded for about 7 to 12 cycles. TCRdb re-called the 5' RACE reads through MiXCR, storing one row per CDR3 protein. The sample lists approximately 810,000 distinct CDR3 sequences; around 28% were seen once. Sequences were obtained from blood. These receptors originate from a woman of 80 years or more in good health.

This clonotype was counted many times. This chain joins TRBV7-2 and TRBJ2-1, with a tentative D call TRBD2 (7 bases). The CDR3 is made up of 16 amino acids. V lost 3 bases and J 0 bases, leaving 12 bases between the germline ends. Germline CDR1 SGHTA, CDR2 FQGNSA. CDR3: CASSFGGGGSYNEQFF. CDR3 DNA: TGTGCCAGCAGCTTCGGGGGAGGGGGCTCCTACAATGAGCAGTTCTTC.

This clonotype was seen a handful of times. This chain joins TRBV3-1 and TRBJ1-1; 8 nucleotides match TRBD1. The J segment lost 1 base and the V segment lost 5 bases, leaving 6 bases of the junction unmatched. The germline V gene has CDR1 LGHDT and CDR2 YNNKEL (reference sequence). The CDR3 is 15 amino acids. This CDR3 reads CASSTSTGANTEAFF. CDR3 DNA sequence: TGTGCCAGCAGCACTTCGACAGGGGCGAACACTGAAGCTTTCTTT.

This chain links TRBV24-1 with TRBJ1-5, with D possibly being TRBD1 (6 bases). Germline loops: CDR1 KGHDR, CDR2 SFDVKD. The CDR3 totals 19 residues. Trimming pared 9 bases from V and 0 bases from J, leaving 26 bases between. The CDR3 protein is CATGRIRGPNSNSNQPQHF. Here the CDR3 DNA reads TGTGCCACCGGCCGGATCAGGGGCCCCAACTCTAATAGCAATCAGCCCCAGCATTTT.

The chain uses TRBV11-2 and TRBJ2-5; tentatively, D is TRBD2 (6 bases). Germline CDR1 reads SGHAT; CDR2 reads FQNNGV. Between the trimmed V and J ends, which lost 4 bases and 2 bases, there was a span of 14 bases. CDR3 length: 15 residues. In DNA form, the CDR3 reads TGTGCCAGCAGCTCCCATGAGACTAGTCAAGAGACCCAGTACTTC. Translated: CASSSHETSQETQYF.

This chain uses TRBV7-8 with TRBJ2-3; tentative D call: TRBD1 (6 bases). V dropped 3 bases and J dropped 4 bases, with 14 bases sitting between them. The CDR3 is made up of 15 amino acids. Per germline, CDR1 SGHVS and CDR2 FQNEAQ. The chain's CDR3 is CASSLQGSFADTQYF. The CDR3 region has the DNA TGTGCCAGCAGCTTGCAGGGGTCCTTCGCAGATACGCAGTATTTT. Using reference TRBV7-8 and TRBJ2-3 for the parts outside the CDR3, the full variable domain is GAGVSQSPRYKVAKRGQDVALRCDPISGHVSLFWYQQALGQGPEFLTYFQNEAQLDKSGLPSDRFFAERPEGSVSTLKIQRTQQEDSAVYLCASSLQGSFADTQYFGPGTRLTVL.

The chain employs TRBV6-2 or TRBV6-3 and TRBJ2-1, with 11 positions matching TRBD2. The CDR3 consists of 16 residues. Germline CDR1 reads MNHEY; CDR2 reads SVGEGT. V trimming: 2 bases; J trimming: 8 bases; junction bases outside the gene matches: 8. The CDR3 DNA sequence: TGTGCCAGCAGTTACATAGCGGGAGGGCTATTGGATGAGCAGTTCTTC. Translating it yields CASSYIAGGLLDEQFF.

Notes on this clonotype: A much larger clone is a single base away; this may be a read error. The CDR3 bases are TGTGCCAGCAGTCGGGCAGGGTCTGGGGCCAACGTCCCGACTTTC. Amino acid sequence: CASSRAGSGANVPTF. The V call is TRBV27, the J call TRBJ2-6; D may be TRBD1 (5 bases). CDR1 is MNHEY and CDR2 is SMNVEV in the germline V gene (reference sequence). The CDR3 is 15 residues long.

This clonotype was counted many times. The chain employs TRBV29-1 and TRBJ2-3; 13 bases agree with TRBD2. The junction had 11 bases not matched to a gene; V was cut back by 4 bases and J by 7 bases. There are 16 residues in the CDR3. The germline CDR1 and CDR2 sequences are SQVTM and ANQGSEA. The CDR3 nucleotides are TGCAGCGTTGCCGGACTAGCGGGGGCCAGCAGGAATACGCAGTATTTT. Translating gives CSVAGLAGASRNTQYF.

Ten or more counts support this clonotype. In DNA form, the CDR3 reads TGTGCCAGCAGTCCCCCGCTAGGGCTGAGTAACTATGGCTACACCTTC. Amino acid sequence: CASSPPLGLSNYGYTF. The rearrangement links TRBV12-3 or TRBV12-4 to TRBJ1-2; no clear D. The length of the CDR3 is 16 residues. With 5 bases removed from V and 1 base from J, the gap between germline ends came to 17 bases.